A selection of T cell receptor beta chains follows, all from one sample in a study of tumor and adjacent non-tumor tissue in lung cancer. TCRdb reprocessed the multiplex PCR reads via MiXCR and lists one record per CDR3 protein. The table lists fewer than 130,000 distinct CDR3 sequences, approximately 87% of them singletons, with roughly 20% in the top ten. Sequenced: lung tumor tissue. The receptors originated from a man in his 70s with non-small cell lung cancer. The CDR3 runs from the conserved cysteine through the conserved F or W. A D gene is named only where the DNA matches it firmly. Rows give clone size only sometimes, using once, few, many, or a class for an expanded clone.

NA	TRBV11-2	TRBJ1-3	NA	CASSHTWTPGSTIYF	TGTGCCAGCAGTCACACCTGGACCCCTGGAAGTACCATATATTTT
TRBD2	TRBV6-5	TRBJ2-5	once	CAGSPTSGIQETQCF	TGTGCCGGCAGTCCTACTAGCGGGATTCAAGAGACCCAGTGCTTC
NA	TRBV30	TRBJ2-7	many	CAWSPGPRDEQYF	TGTGCCTGGAGTCCCGGCCCAAGGGACGAGCAGTACTTC
NA	TRBV28	TRBJ2-6	NA	CASSSVISRANVLTF	TGTGCTAGCAGTTCGGTGATCTCTAGGGCCAACGTCCTGACTTTC
TRBD1	TRBV4-1	TRBJ1-2	NA	CASSRTGQGSDGYTF	TGCGCCAGCAGCCGCACGGGACAGGGTTCTGATGGTTACACCTTC
TRBD1	TRBV5-6	TRBJ2-5	NA	CASSLVQGATLGETQYF	TGTGCCAGCAGCTTGGTACAGGGGGCTACTCTCGGGGAGACACAGTACTTC
NA	TRBV6-2/TRBV6-3	TRBJ2-3	NA	CGSTGHMVNTQYF	TGTGGCAGCACTGGGCACATGGTGAATACGCAGTATTTT
NA	TRBV7-8	TRBJ1-1	NA	CASSSNNIRGTVGTEAFF	TGCGCCAGCAGTTCCAATAACATCAGGGGTACGGTGGGCACTGAAGCTTTCTTT
NA	TRBV6-2/TRBV6-3	TRBJ2-1	NA	CVCIYMVSQFF	TGTGTCTGCATTTATATGGTCAGTCAGTTCTTC
TRBD1	TRBV29-1	TRBJ1-2	NA	CNAETGLGYGYSF	TGCAACGCCGAGACAGGGTTGGGATATGGCTACTCCTTC
NA	TRBV11-2	TRBJ2-7	NA	CTSSQWTKREQYF	TGTACCAGCAGCCAATGGACCAAGCGCGAGCAGTATTTC
NA	TRBV6-5	TRBJ1-6	many	CASSYSRNPNSPLHF	TGTGCCAGCAGTTACTCCCGGAACCCCAATTCACCCCTCCACTTT